These 8 T cell receptor beta chains were all obtained from the same sample, sequenced in a study of blood T cells in healthy people across ages. A second about 7 to 11 cycle PCR used barcoded and J-beta primers. One entry per CDR3 protein results from TCRdb running MiXCR on the 5' RACE reads. The sample lists approximately 800,000 distinct CDR3 sequences, 25% occurring once. These same records also appear under a second study, on T cells of mothers and their children.

Sequenced input: blood. Every receptor here comes from a boy aged 5-17 years in good health.

CDR3 sequence (DNA): TGTGCCAGCAGTTACTTAGGTCAGGGGACCAACTATGGCTACACCTTC. It translates to CASSYLGQGTNYGYTF. The J gene is TRBJ1-2, the V gene TRBV6-5; possible D gene TRBD1, 6 bases. Looked up from germline, CDR1 is MNHEY and CDR2 is SVGAGI. V lost 1 base to trimming and J lost 2 bases, with 14 bases between them. CDR3 length equals 16 residues.

V is TRBV5-6 and J is TRBJ1-2; TRBD1 is a possible D gene (5 bases). CDR1 and CDR2 (germline): SGHDT, YYEEEE. The CDR3 length is 16 residues. The V end lost 0 bases, the J end lost 5 bases, and 17 bases lay between the germline ends. The CDR3 bases are TGTGCCAGCAGCTTGGAGTGGCAGGGAGTGGGGTATGGCTACACCTTC. It translates to CASSLEWQGVGYGYTF. Combining the CDR3 with reference TRBV5-6 and TRBJ1-2 gives the whole variable domain DAGVTQSPTHLIKTRGQQVTLRCSPKSGHDTVSWYQQALGQGPQFIFQYYEEEERQRGNFPDRFSGHQFPNYSSELNVNALLLGDSALYLCASSLEWQGVGYGYTFGSGTRLTVV.

This clonotype was observed a handful of times. The V and J genes are TRBV6-6 and TRBJ2-7, with 7 positions matching TRBD1. The length of the CDR3 is 15 residues. CDR1 is MNHNY and CDR2 is SVGAGI in the germline V gene (reference sequence). The V gene end was trimmed by 2 bases and the J gene end by 3 bases; junction bases not matched to a gene: 7. CDR3: CASSYGPGGNYEQYF. The CDR3 coding sequence is TGTGCCAGCAGTTACGGGCCAGGGGGAAACTACGAGCAGTACTTC.

The chain combines TRBV6-2 or TRBV6-3 with TRBJ2-3; D not certain. The CDR3 has 13 amino acids. CDR1 is MNHEY, CDR2 SVGEGT, per germline. With 5 bases removed from V and 6 bases from J, the gap between germline ends came to 12 bases. Here the CDR3 DNA reads TGTGCCAGCAGTCCTCAGCTGCCGGATACGCAGTATTTT. Protein: CASSPQLPDTQYF.

This clonotype has more than one count but fewer than ten. The chain employs TRBV7-2 and TRBJ2-4, with D perhaps matching TRBD2 (6 bases). V lost 5 bases, J lost 5 bases, and 16 bases lay in between. The CDR3 contains 15 residues. Per the germline V gene, CDR1 is SGHTA and CDR2 is FQGNSA. The CDR3 DNA is TGTGCCAGCAGCCGAGGAACTAGCCCTCAAAACATTCAGTACTTC. Translating it yields CASSRGTSPQNIQYF.

This clonotype has only a few counts. The rearrangement links TRBV10-2 to TRBJ2-5, with D perhaps TRBD1 (6 bases). Germline V gene sequence: CDR1 WSHSY, CDR2 SAAADI. This CDR3 has 15 amino acids. V was pared by 0 bases and J by 5 bases, with 13 bases between. This chain's CDR3 is CASSESSVQGETQYF. For the CDR3, the DNA is TGCGCCAGCAGTGAGTCGTCGGTTCAGGGGGAGACCCAGTACTTC.

This clonotype was seen many times. The chain links TRBV11-2 to TRBJ2-3; D gene uncertain. The CDR3 is made up of 14 amino acids. The V gene's germline CDR1 is SGHAT and CDR2 FQNNGV. Deletions cut 4 bases from V and 2 bases from J, with 10 bases between. CDR3 loop: CASSSRRATDTQYF. The CDR3 bases are TGTGCCAGCAGCTCGAGAAGAGCCACAGATACGCAGTATTTT. Combining the CDR3 with reference TRBV11-2 and TRBJ2-3 gives the whole variable domain EAGVAQSPRYKIIEKRQSVAFWCNPISGHATLYWYQQILGQGPKLLIQFQNNGVVDDSQLPKDRFSAERLKGVDSTLKIQPAKLEDSAVYLCASSSRRATDTQYFGPGTRLTVL.

The V call is TRBV12-3 or TRBV12-4, the J call TRBJ2-3; no clear D. Trimming shortened V by 4 bases and J by 1 base, and 12 bases separated the two germline ends. The CDR3 runs 15 residues. The DNA of the CDR3 is TGTGCCAGCAGTTCCGGGCTTTTGGGCACAGATACGCAGTATTTT. Translation: CASSSGLLGTDTQYF.